The 28 T cell receptor beta chains listed next were all sequenced from one sample in a study of CD8+CD57+ T cells in acquired aplastic anemia (dated by TCRdb to about 2018). Flow cytometry had shown CD8+CD57+ cell expansion in the patients selected for sequencing. Instrument on record: Illumina HiSeq 2000. TCR beta VDJ combination and CDR3 sequence profiling used genomic DNA as the template. The public reads were run again by TCRdb, first through fastp at Q25 and then through MiXCR, and only productive beta chains were kept. Rows with a matching CDR3 protein are joined into one entry that keeps the most common DNA and genes. Recorded for this sample are under 200,000 distinct CDR3 sequences; roughly 48% of them occurred a single time. The ten largest account for about 2.6% of the sample. Specimen: sorted CD4+, CD8+, or CD8+CD57+ T cells (not recorded which) from PBMCs. All receptors derive from a human donor with aplastic anemia.

To note about this clonotype: Sequence at one end of the junction differs from germline and may be a read error. The genes are TRBV14 and TRBJ1-4; 7 bases agree with TRBD1. Germline assignment: CDR1 SGHDN and CDR2 FVKESK. This CDR3 region has 16 residues. The CDR3 bases are TGCGCCAGCAGCCAAGCCCCAGGGGGGGGAAGTGAAAAACTGTTTTTT. This codes for CASSQAPGGGSEKLFF.

This clonotype was seen ten or more times. V gene TRBV6-5 combines with J gene TRBJ2-7; D gene uncertain. V was trimmed by 2 bases and J by 0 bases, leaving 2 bases between them. CDR1 and CDR2 from the germline V gene are MNHEY and SVGAGI. The CDR3 runs 12 residues. The CDR3 region is CASSYASYEQYF. CDR3 sequence (DNA): TGTGCCAGCAGTTACGCCTCCTACGAGCAGTACTTC.

The CDR3 sequence: CASSISFTSGIMEVDEQFF. For the CDR3, the DNA is TGTGCCAGTAGTATAAGTTTCACTAGCGGCATAATGGAAGTAGATGAGCAGTTCTTC. This chain links TRBV19 with TRBJ2-1; 8 bases are a match to TRBD2. This CDR3 spans 19 amino acids. The germline gives CDR1 LNHDA, CDR2 SQIVND (reference sequence). V shed 2 bases and J 8 bases; nucleotides not matched to a gene: 20. The variable domain in full, completed from reference TRBV19 and TRBJ2-1, reads DGGITQSPKYLFRKEGQNVTLSCEQNLNHDAMYWYRQDPGQGLRLIYYSQIVNDFQKGDIAEGYSVSREKKESFPLTVTSAQKNPTAFYLCASSISFTSGIMEVDEQFFGPGTRLTVL.

The V call is TRBV19, the J call TRBJ2-7; TRBD1 aligns across 7 bases. V lost 11 bases, J lost 4 bases, and 11 bases stayed unmatched. The germline CDR1 and CDR2 sequences are LNHDA and SQIVND (reference sequence). The CDR3 runs to 13 residues. CDR3 sequence reads: CAGAWDRGYEQYF. As DNA, the CDR3 is TGTGCCGGGGCTTGGGACAGAGGGTACGAGCAGTACTTC.

This clonotype showed up just once. This could be a read error, since a much larger clone is one nucleotide away. The V call is TRBV7-3, the J call TRBJ2-1; 11 positions agree with TRBD2. The CDR3 extends over 16 amino acids. V was clipped by 5 bases and J by 5 bases; unmatched bases: 8. The germline V gene encodes CDR1 SGHTA and CDR2 FQGTGA. CDR3: CASSTVAGGPHNEQFF. The CDR3 region has the DNA TGTGCCAGCAGCACAGTAGCGGGAGGGCCCCACAATGAGCAGTTCTTC.

This clonotype was recorded only once. The gene calls are TRBV2 and TRBJ1-2; TRBD1 is a possible D gene (5 bases). Germline CDR1 is SNHLY and CDR2 is FYNNEI. The CDR3 is 15 residues long. V lost 8 bases and J lost 5, with 21 bases in between. The CDR3 loop reads CASPVTAPPRYGYTF. The DNA of the CDR3 is TGTGCCAGCCCCGTGACAGCACCCCCGAGGTATGGCTACACCTTC.

This clonotype appeared many times. J is TRBJ2-1 and V is TRBV2; TRBD2 matches at 9 bases. Germline lookup yields CDR1 SNHLY and CDR2 FYNNEI. The CDR3 runs to 14 residues. V was clipped by 7 bases and J by 8 bases; unmatched bases: 9. The CDR3 nucleotides read TGTGCCAGCAAGGCGGGAGGGCCTGTGTATGAGCAGTTCTTC. It codes for CASKAGGPVYEQFF.

This clonotype occurred a few times. The chain is built from TRBV5-4 and TRBJ2-7, with 8 bases aligning to TRBD2. The V gene end was trimmed by 0 bases and the J gene end by 0 bases; junction bases not matched to a gene: 8. The germline gives CDR1 SGHNT, CDR2 YYREEE (reference sequence). The length of the CDR3 is 17 residues. CDR3 DNA sequence: TGTGCCAGCAGCTTGGAACTAGCGGAGGGATTCTCCTACGAGCAGTACTTC. As protein: CASSLELAEGFSYEQYF. The whole variable domain, remainder taken from reference TRBV5-4 and TRBJ2-7, is ETGVTQSPTHLIKTRGQQVTLRCSSQSGHNTVSWYQQALGQGPQFIFQYYREEENGRGNFPPRFSGLQFPNYSSELNVNALELDDSALYLCASSLELAEGFSYEQYFGPGTRLTVT.

This clonotype has just one count. The chain combines TRBV19 with TRBJ1-4; D is perhaps TRBD1 (6 bases). In germline, CDR1 is LNHDA, CDR2 SQIVND (reference sequence). V was pared by 5 bases and J by 8 bases, with 12 bases between. The CDR3 is 13 amino acids. The CDR3, as DNA: TGTGCCAGTAGTCCAGGGGCCAGAGAAAAACTGTTTTTT. This codes for CASSPGAREKLFF.

A note on this clonotype: A much larger clone sits a single nucleotide away, making a read error possible. The CDR3 nucleotides are TGCGCCTGCAGCTTGGCGGAAGACACGACCTATGGCTACACCTTC. Protein: CACSLAEDTTYGYTF. The gene calls are TRBV5-1 and TRBJ1-2; D is unclear. CDR1 SGHRS and CDR2 YFSETQ come from the germline V gene. This CDR3 comprises 15 residues.

The chain joins TRBV29-1 to TRBJ1-1; maybe TRBD1 (6 bases). Germline V gene data show CDR1 as SQVTM and CDR2 as ANQGSEA. CDR3 length equals 12 residues. V dropped 7 bases and J dropped 4 bases, with 13 bases sitting between them. The chain's CDR3 is CSANRALTEAFF. The CDR3 DNA reads TGCAGCGCGAACAGGGCGCTCACTGAAGCTTTCTTT.

The chain joins TRBV15 to TRBJ2-7, with no clear D. Germline lookup yields CDR1 LNHNV and CDR2 YYDKDF (reference sequence). This CDR3 contains 13 residues. Trimming left V 0 bases short and J 2 bases short, with 5 bases between. The CDR3 sequence: CATSRDPAYEQYF. CDR3 DNA: TGTGCCACCAGCAGAGATCCCGCCTACGAGCAGTACTTC.

Concerning this clonotype: An end of the junction does not agree with germline; a read error may underlie this. This chain joins TRBV12-3 or TRBV12-4 and TRBJ2-1, with 8 bases that match TRBD1. This CDR3 comprises 14 residues. CDR3 sequence: CASRLGQGGREQFF. The CDR3 bases are TGTGCCAGCAGATTAGGACAGGGAGGTCGGGAGCAGTTCTTC.

With respect to this clonotype: A much larger clone sits a single nucleotide away, making a read error possible. V and J are TRBV12-3 or TRBV12-4 and TRBJ2-7; perhaps D is TRBD1 or TRBD2 (5 bases each). The CDR3 has 11 amino acids. V shed 6 bases and J shed 4 bases, with 7 bases lying between them. The CDR3 bases are TGTGCCAGCAGGTGGGGGTACGAGCAGTACTTC. This encodes CASRWGYEQYF.

V is TRBV12-3 or TRBV12-4 and J is TRBJ2-7; 9 bases align to TRBD1. This CDR3 region has 15 residues. The ends lost 4 bases at V and 3 bases at J; junction bases unmatched: 7. CDR3 sequence: CASSSGTGLGYEQYF. The CDR3 DNA sequence: TGTGCCAGCAGTTCCGGGACAGGGCTCGGCTACGAGCAGTACTTC.

This clonotype was observed many times. The V call is TRBV4-2, the J call TRBJ1-2; D is possibly TRBD1 (5 bases). Germline V gives CDR1 LGHNA, CDR2 YNFKEQ. V lost 1 base and J lost 7, with 16 bases in between. The CDR3 covers 15 residues. The DNA of the CDR3 is TGTGCCAGCAGCCAAGCGCCGGGGACGGTAGGTGGCTACACCTTC. Amino acid sequence: CASSQAPGTVGGYTF.

The rearrangement joins TRBV5-1 to TRBJ2-5; D unresolved. CDR3 length: 12 residues. Germline CDR1 is SGHRS and CDR2 is YFSETQ. V lost 0 bases and J 5 bases, leaving 5 bases between the germline ends. In nucleotides, the CDR3 is TGCGCCAGCAGCTTGGCGATGGAGACCCAGTACTTC. Encoded protein: CASSLAMETQYF.

This chain joins TRBV15 and TRBJ2-5; D possibly corresponds to TRBD1 (6 bases). Per the germline V gene, CDR1 is LNHNV and CDR2 is YYDKDF (reference sequence). Deletions cut 0 bases from V and 7 bases from J, with 18 bases between. There are 16 residues in the CDR3. The CDR3 DNA sequence: TGTGCCACCAGCAGAGATGGCAGGGGTCCGGGTGGGACCCAGTACTTC. It is translated as CATSRDGRGPGGTQYF.

This clonotype has a count of ten or more. V is TRBV7-2 and J is TRBJ2-1, with a possible D match to TRBD1 (5 bases). From germline, CDR1 is SGHTA and CDR2 FQGNSA. The CDR3 has 15 amino acids. V lost 5 bases to trimming and J lost 2 bases, with 13 bases between them. In DNA, the CDR3 is TGTGCCAGCAGCCCCGCCGAGACAGCCTACAATGAGCAGTTCTTC. Its translation: CASSPAETAYNEQFF.

The genes are TRBV29-1 and TRBJ2-5, with 13 bases lining up with TRBD2. The CDR3 length is 14 residues. Trimming cost V 7 bases and J 3 bases; bases outside gene matches: 5. Per germline, CDR1 SQVTM and CDR2 ANQGSEA. CDR3 protein: CSGRGTSGEETQYF. Here the CDR3 DNA reads TGCAGCGGAAGAGGGACTAGCGGGGAAGAGACCCAGTACTTC.

As for this clonotype: Being one base from a much bigger clone, this may be a read error. The V and J genes are TRBV6-1 and TRBJ2-1, with TRBD2 matching over 8 bases. There are 14 residues in the CDR3. CDR1 MNHNS and CDR2 SASEGT come from the germline V gene. The CDR3 protein is CASSRAGVYDEQFF. The CDR3 DNA reads TGTGCCAGCTCACGAGCGGGGGTCTACGATGAGCAGTTCTTC.

The chain uses TRBV20-1 and TRBJ1-2; D gene uncertain. This CDR3 is built from 16 residues. Trimming took 0 bases from V and 4 from J, leaving 18 bases between them. CDR1 is DFQATT and CDR2 is SNEGSKA in the germline V gene (reference sequence). CDR3 protein: CSARDRTSDLVYGYTF. The CDR3 nucleotides read TGCAGTGCTAGAGATCGAACAAGCGATCTAGTCTATGGCTACACCTTC.

As to this clonotype: A much larger clone differs from this one at a single base, so this may be a read error. In this CDR3 the conserved last residue, phenylalanine or tryptophan, is missing, so a read error is likely. The V call is TRBV12-3 or TRBV12-4, the J call TRBJ2-1; TRBD2 matches 8 bases. The V segment lost 3 bases and the J segment 8 bases; nucleotides outside the gene matches: 6. CDR3 size: 14 residues. CDR3 DNA sequence: TGTGCCAGCAGTTTTGCGGGAGGCTCGGATGAGCAGTTCCTC. This sequence encodes CASSFAGGSDEQFL.

At least ten counts were recorded for this clonotype. The V call is TRBV20-1, the J call TRBJ1-2; D is possibly TRBD1 (5 bases). The ends were cut back, 7 bases at V and 1 base at J, with 13 bases in the middle. The CDR3 length is 13 residues. Germline CDR1 DFQATT, CDR2 SNEGSKA (reference sequence). In nucleotides, the CDR3 is TGCAGTGGAGCAGGGTTGAATAACTATGGCTACACCTTC. Translated: CSGAGLNNYGYTF.

There are many counts of this clonotype. The rearrangement links TRBV5-1 to TRBJ1-5, with TRBD1 as a possible D gene (5 bases). The CDR3 has 15 residues. Between the trimmed V and J ends, which lost 5 bases and 0 bases, there was a span of 12 bases. Germline CDR1 and CDR2: SGHRS and YFSETQ. Here the CDR3 DNA reads TGCGCCAGCAGGTCTGACAGCTATAGCAATCAGCCCCAGCATTTT. Encoded protein: CASRSDSYSNQPQHF.

At least ten counts were recorded for this clonotype. V gene TRBV7-6 combines with J gene TRBJ2-7; D gene ambiguous. Germline V lookup: CDR1 SGHVS, CDR2 FNYEAQ. V gave up 5 bases and J gave up 1 base, with 15 bases separating them. There are 15 residues in the CDR3. The CDR3 loop is CASSPTPALSYEQYF. The CDR3 DNA is TGTGCCAGCAGCCCTACGCCAGCTCTTTCCTACGAGCAGTACTTC.

In its sample, this clonotype was seen many times. V and J are TRBV19 and TRBJ2-2, with TRBD2 matching over 7 bases. CDR3 size: 18 residues. Germline CDR1 LNHDA, CDR2 SQIVND (reference sequence). V dropped 2 bases and J dropped 0; count of bases not matched to a gene: 9. CDR3 protein: CASSINPLANANTGELFF. The CDR3 region has the DNA TGTGCCAGTAGTATAAACCCACTAGCGAACGCGAACACCGGGGAGCTGTTTTTT.

V and J are TRBV15 and TRBJ2-7; D is unresolved. The V gene lost 3 bases and the J gene lost 6 bases, with 12 bases spanning the gap. This CDR3 region has 13 residues. Germline-derived CDR1 and CDR2 are LNHNV and YYDKDF (reference sequence). The CDR3 sequence: CATSSQGLGEQYF. CDR3 coding DNA: TGTGCCACCAGCAGTCAAGGGTTGGGCGAGCAGTACTTC.